This TCR beta chain comes out of a study of cytomegalovirus exposure and HLA in healthy donors. General observations from the study: The productive fraction for most TCR beta V segments was about 90% or about 30% in an earlier analysis. Highest at DRB1 and lowest at HLA-C, TCR association rates differed among HLA loci in a later analysis. The majority of CMV-associated TCR beta chains were reported as apparently HLA-restricted in a later analysis.

This CDR3 is 16 amino acids long. CDR1 is SGHAT and CDR2 is FQNNGV in the germline V gene. Unmatched junction bases numbered 6, after V lost 4 bases and J lost 0 bases. A note on this clone: Its antigen remains unidentified.

A multiplex PCR was run with 60 Vbeta primers and 13 Jbeta primers. Generated by immunoSEQ multiplex PCR, the TCRdb table keeps only in-frame clones and is missing some. The repertoire holds 60,000 to 85,000 clones, more than 65% seen once, with about an eighth in the top ten. V and J are TRBV11-2 and TRBJ2-3; 8 bases align to TRBD1. The TCR originated in a male donor in good health and CMV-seropositive. The specimen sequenced was PBMCs. CDR3: CASSSRTGTSTDTQYF. CDR3 nucleotide sequence: TGTGCCAGCAGCTCACGGACAGGGACTAGCACAGATACGCAGTATTTT.